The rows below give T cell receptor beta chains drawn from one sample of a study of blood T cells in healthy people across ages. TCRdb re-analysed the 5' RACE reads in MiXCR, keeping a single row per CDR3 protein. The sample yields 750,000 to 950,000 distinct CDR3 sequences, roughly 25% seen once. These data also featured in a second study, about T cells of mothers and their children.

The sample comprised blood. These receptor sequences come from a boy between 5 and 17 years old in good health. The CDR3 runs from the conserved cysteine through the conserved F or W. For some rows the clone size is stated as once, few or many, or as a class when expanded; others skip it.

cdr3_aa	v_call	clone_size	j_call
CASSLLPIQEGRETQYF	TRBV13	few	-
CSAGEGHRTDTQYF	TRBV20-1	few	TRBJ2-3
CSVYDGTAYGYTF	TRBV29-1	few	TRBJ1-2
CASLPLNRTNYGYTF	TRBV10-2	few	TRBJ1-2
CASSVGRVADTQYF	TRBV9	few	TRBJ2-3
CSVEWGLRNEQYF	TRBV29-1	-	TRBJ2-7
CASSLDLGGTGELFF	TRBV11-3	once	TRBJ2-2
CASSARGPGATRSSGNTIYF	TRBV11-2	-	TRBJ1-3
CASSQARTVAEQYF	TRBV3-1	-	-
CACRPQGGLFDEKLFF	TRBV6-1	-	TRBJ1-4
CTSSLGVNYEQYF	TRBV7-6	few	TRBJ2-7
CASSLRALSQETQYF	TRBV12-3/TRBV12-4	-	TRBJ2-5
CASSSSGGGPLQETQYF	TRBV7-9	-	TRBJ2-5
CASSSPTRYEQYF	TRBV12-3/TRBV12-4	-	-
CASSPAPEYGYTF	TRBV5-4	-	TRBJ1-2
CSASPWDRGNTEAFF	TRBV20-1	few	TRBJ1-1
CASANPEGVNTEAFF	TRBV6-6	few	TRBJ1-1
CSATPGLAQETQYF	TRBV20-1	few	TRBJ2-5
CASESSGGSRLQHF	TRBV7-9	-	TRBJ2-4
CASSYVPGGQPQHF	TRBV6-5	-	TRBJ1-5
CASSFFSGGLTDTQYF	TRBV12-3/TRBV12-4	few	TRBJ2-3
CSVEDRSGATDTQYF	TRBV29-1	-	TRBJ2-3
CASSLAAGQGKLFF	TRBV7-9	many	TRBJ1-4
CASHRPQASSGNTIYF	TRBV6-1	once	TRBJ1-3
CSARDDGTNEKLFF	TRBV20-1	-	TRBJ1-4
CSVRADTGELFF	TRBV29-1	-	TRBJ2-2
CASSLTSGIDNEQFF	TRBV6-1	few	TRBJ2-1
CASSRTSGGAGYNEQFF	TRBV7-6	once	TRBJ2-1
CSVAARHRTEAFF	TRBV29-1	-	TRBJ1-1
CASTNEVMVDYTGELFF	TRBV6-6	many	TRBJ2-2
CASSYVLGYNEQFF	TRBV6-2/TRBV6-3	-	-
CASTLGWGGGTEAFF	TRBV5-4	-	TRBJ1-1
CAGSLGDSSYNEQFF	TRBV5-1	few	TRBJ2-1
CASSPPPRYSGGNEQFF	TRBV7-9	few	TRBJ2-1
CATSDLWGAEMNEQFF	TRBV24-1	once	TRBJ2-1
CSARVQGIYNEQYF	TRBV20-1	-	TRBJ2-7
CASSQENSAPNEQYF	TRBV4-1	few	TRBJ2-7
CASSFALYEQYF	TRBV28	few	TRBJ2-7
CASSQVKGAVYGYTF	TRBV4-1	-	TRBJ1-2
CASSVVHMDNEQFF	TRBV9	-	TRBJ2-1
CASSQDLTGQTEAFF	TRBV4-3	few	TRBJ1-1
CSARDSQGTTNEKLFF	TRBV20-1	-	TRBJ1-4
CASRVRGWETQYF	TRBV10-2	many	TRBJ2-5